The clone carrying this T cell receptor (beta chain) was counted only a few times. Its specificity is unknown. Around 9.4 milliliters was the volume of peripheral blood drawn from each donor. The second PCR ran about 6 to 12 cycles with a sample-barcoded 5' primer and J-beta primers. In TCRdb, the 5' RACE reads were re-called with MiXCR into one record per CDR3 protein. The sample has about 1,600,000 distinct CDR3 sequences; approximately 40% are singletons. This sample was included in a study of blood T cells in healthy people across ages. Study-level results: Getting older went along with TCR beta diversity per million T cells dropping roughly linearly.

The sample consisted of blood. The receptor was isolated from a woman in her late teens or twenties in good health.

CDR3: CASSLTPSGGLGEQFF. The CDR3 DNA reads TGTGCCAGCAGCTTAACCCCTAGCGGGGGGCTGGGAGAGCAGTTCTTC. The gene calls are TRBV7-3 and TRBJ2-1; 11 bases match TRBD2. Germline CDR1 is SGHTA and CDR2 is FQGTGA. The V segment lost 0 bases and the J segment 10 bases; nucleotides outside the gene matches: 8. The CDR3 runs to 16 residues.